The clone carrying this TCR beta chain was recorded at least ten times. The antigen remains undetermined. A much larger clonotype is one base distant, so this may be a read error. The sample is drawn from a study of breast tumors, draining lymph nodes, adjacent tissues. J was trimmed by 6 bases and V by 5 bases; bases with no gene match: 9. CDR1 is DFQATT, CDR2 SNEGSKA, per germline (reference sequence). CDR3 length: 15 residues. Study-level results: That most tumor T cells come from lymph nodes remained unproven. Compared with basal-like, luminal-like tumors shared significantly more repertoire with nontumor tissue. Findings are consistent with lymph node origin and intratumoral expansion of most tumor T cells. Tumor repertoires ranked between lymph nodes and nontumor tissue in diversity, with V and J gene preferences.

Each CDR3 protein is one row after TCRdb ran MiXCR on the multiplex PCR reads. The data show about 53,000 distinct CDR3 sequences, roughly two fifths seen once. The sequencing input was breast tumor tissue. The source is a female donor with breast cancer. Some clones in this sample may be carry-over from other donors' samples. The J gene is TRBJ2-1, the V gene TRBV20-1; 11 positions match TRBD2. The CDR3 DNA is TGCAGTGCTGAATACCTAGCGGGAGGCCCCAATGAGCAGTTCTTC. Protein product: CSAEYLAGGPNEQFF.